This T cell receptor beta chain was identified in a study of tumor-infiltrating lymphocytes in oesophageal squamous cell carcinoma. Notes on this clonotype: This is likely a read error, given that the CDR3 carries no conserved phenylalanine or tryptophan at its end. The DNA is left out, because the CDR3 cannot be placed on it with certainty; the CDR3 is given as TCRdb lists it.

TCRdb reprocessed the PCR reads via MiXCR and lists one record per CDR3 protein. The sample shows approximately 21,000 distinct CDR3 sequences, about two fifths of them seen only once. The CDR3 is 16 amino acids in total, end residues counted. CDR1 is LGHNA and CDR2 is YNFKEQ in the germline V gene. The gene calls are TRBV4-2 and TRBJ2-7; the table's D call TRBD1 went unverified against the DNA. This TCR came from a male donor with esophageal squamous cell carcinoma. The source material was esophageal tumor tissue. CDR3 loop: CASSHGQAGDGYTFGS.